The TCR beta chain under discussion was sequenced for a study of control samples from healthy donors and cancer patients (TCRdb year 2020). A remark on this clone: There is no known antigen for this receptor. Base qualities are missing; no much larger clone stands one base away.

At the junction V is shortened by 6 bases and J by 6 bases; bases outside the gene matches: 4. From a lookup of the germline V gene, CDR1 and CDR2 are KGHDR and SFDVKD. There are 13 amino acids in the CDR3, from cysteine to phenylalanine inclusive. Here the CDR3 DNA is all that survives: 39 bases in frame from base 1. Libraries were prepared through the immunoSEQ multiplex PCR assay. In TCRdb, the immuneACCESS table is reduced to in-frame sequences with V and J assigned. These tables do not hold every clone; where another copy was compared, an unresolved V gene accounts for under half, and the others remain unexplained. For this sample there are some 140,000 clones; approximately 94% appear just once. Of the sample, 4.5% to 6% is held by the ten largest clones.

Material: blood. This clonotype originated in a man in his forties in good health. The sequence links TRBV24-1 to TRBJ1-2; the central 9 bases match TRBD1. CDR3 loop: CATSLRDRDGYTF. The DNA sequence reads TGTGCCACCAGTCTCCGGGACAGGGATGGCTACACCTTC.